This T cell receptor beta chain is drawn from a study of blood T cell repertoires in COVID-19. Patients from Seattle were sampled longitudinally, starting during active infection. Germline assignment: CDR1 LNHDA and CDR2 SQIVND (reference sequence). V shed 1 base and J shed 2 bases, with 18 bases lying between them. CDR3 length equals 17 residues. The assay was immunoSEQ multiplex PCR, and TCRdb's table has in-frame clones only and misses some. The sample includes about 160,000 clones, around nine tenths of them seen just once. This sequence originates from a man in his sixties with COVID-19, enrolled during active disease. The rearrangement uses TRBV19 and TRBJ2-7, with D perhaps TRBD1 (7 bases). Specimen: peripheral blood. CDR3 sequence: CASSIAAGGKRAYEQYF. Here the CDR3 DNA reads TGTGCCAGTAGTATAGCTGCAGGGGGGAAACGAGCCTACGAGCAGTACTTC. Using reference TRBV19 and TRBJ2-7 for the parts outside the CDR3, the full variable domain is DGGITQSPKYLFRKEGQNVTLSCEQNLNHDAMYWYRQDPGQGLRLIYYSQIVNDFQKGDIAEGYSVSREKKESFPLTVTSAQKNPTAFYLCASSIAAGGKRAYEQYFGPGTRLTVT.